This T cell receptor (beta chain) was documented in a study of T cells in tuberculosis. The overall study: Sequenced TCRs come from CD1B-GMM tetramer-binding T cells. General observations from the study: T cells binding CD1B-GMM tetramer weakly possibly escaped the sort.

The CDR3 covers 18 residues. Germline V gene data show CDR1 as LGHNA and CDR2 as YNFKEQ. The trim removed 1 base at V and 4 bases at J, leaving 10 bases unmatched. Sequencing of TCR-alpha and TCR-beta chains was unpaired. TCRdb's table, derived via immunoSEQ multiplex PCR, lists solely in-frame clones and lacks some. This table has about 88,000 clones, roughly 93% appearing once. Sorting used thawed, overnight-rested PBMC stained with anti-CD3, a viability dye and GMM-loaded CD1B tetramer. CD1B tetramers were loaded with Rhodococcus equi-derived C32 glucose monomycolate. Each donor contributed 80,000 to 100,000 sorted tetramer-negative cells.

The clonotype comes from an adult woman with latent tuberculosis. Sequencing input: CD1b-GMM tetramer-negative cells sorted from PBMCs. The V and J genes are TRBV4-2 and TRBJ1-2; 12 positions agree with TRBD1. The DNA of the CDR3 is TGTGCCAGCAGCCAAGTGCCAGCCCCGGGACAGGGGGCCTATGGCTACACCTTC. It encodes CASSQVPAPGQGAYGYTF.